This T cell receptor beta chain was sequenced during a study of beta chain features in type 1 diabetes. The study, taken as a whole, reports: TCRB CDR3s were moderately but significantly shorter in Type 1 diabetes patients in all four CD4+ subsets.

On this clone itself: Its antigen is as yet unknown.

As every portion of the isolated RNA was reverse transcribed, the sequencing read expressed TCRB transcripts. Profiled with immunoSEQ multiplex PCR; TCRdb holds only in-frame clones, not every one. This table holds some 290,000 clones, approximately 15% found once. Populations isolated by sorting all had purity greater than 95%. V lost 2 bases and J 6 bases, leaving 9 bases between the germline ends. The CDR3 length is 13 residues. Germline lookup yields CDR1 MDHEN and CDR2 SYDVKM. Sequencing was performed on naive CD4+ T cells from blood. This TCR was sampled from a man aged 30 to 45 with type 1 diabetes. The V and J genes are TRBV28 and TRBJ2-3, with D perhaps matching TRBD1 (5 bases). The CDR3 protein is CASSLQGADTQYF. As DNA, the CDR3 is TGTGCCAGCAGTTTACAGGGTGCGGATACGCAGTATTTT.